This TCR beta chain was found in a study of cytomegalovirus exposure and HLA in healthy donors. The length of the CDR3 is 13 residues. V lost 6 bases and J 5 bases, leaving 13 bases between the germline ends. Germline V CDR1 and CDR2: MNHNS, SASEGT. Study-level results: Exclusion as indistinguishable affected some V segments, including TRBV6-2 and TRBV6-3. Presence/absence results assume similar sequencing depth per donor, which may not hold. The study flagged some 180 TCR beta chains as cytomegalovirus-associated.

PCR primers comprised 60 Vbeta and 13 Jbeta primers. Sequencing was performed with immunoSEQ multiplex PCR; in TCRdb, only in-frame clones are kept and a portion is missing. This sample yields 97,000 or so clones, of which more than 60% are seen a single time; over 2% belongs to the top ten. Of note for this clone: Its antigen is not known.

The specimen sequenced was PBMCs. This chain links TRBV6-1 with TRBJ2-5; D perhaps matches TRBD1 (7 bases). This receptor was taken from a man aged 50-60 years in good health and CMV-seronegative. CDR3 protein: CASRPTGRETQYF. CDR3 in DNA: TGTGCCAGCAGGCCGACAGGGAGGGAGACCCAGTACTTC.